Each of the 21 T cell receptor beta chains below was sequenced from the same sample in a study of blood T cell repertoires in COVID-19. This table comes from immunoSEQ multiplex PCR, and its TCRdb copy is limited to in-frame clones, with some not included. The sample shows 240,000 or so clones, roughly 83% of them seen only once. Material: PBMCs or T cells enriched from blood (not recorded which). These receptors all come from a woman in her forties or fifties who had recovered from COVID-19.

CDR3: CASSPVLQGFSSYNSPLHF. The CDR3 bases are TGTGCCAGCAGCCCAGTCTTACAGGGGTTTAGCTCCTATAATTCACCCCTCCACTTT. The V and J genes are TRBV7-9 and TRBJ1-6; TRBD1 agrees at 7 bases. V dropped 5 bases and J dropped 0; count of bases not matched to a gene: 13. The CDR3 consists of 19 residues. Germline loops: CDR1 SEHNR, CDR2 FQNEAQ (reference sequence). The variable domain in full, completed from reference TRBV7-9 and TRBJ1-6, reads DTGVSQNPRHKITKRGQNVTFRCDPISEHNRLYWYRQTLGQGPEFLTYFQNEAQLEKSRLLSDRFSAERPKGSFSTLEIQRTEQGDSAMYLCASSPVLQGFSSYNSPLHFGNGTRLTVT.

The chain is built from TRBV7-2 and TRBJ1-2, with 7 nucleotides matching TRBD1. The length of the CDR3 is 17 residues. The germline V gene has CDR1 SGHTA and CDR2 FQGNSA. With V trimmed by 1 base and J by 5 bases, 13 bases remained unmatched. CDR3 DNA: TGTGCCAGCAGCTTAGGTGTACAGGGGCCTTCGTTTTATGGCTACACCTTC. Protein sequence: CASSLGVQGPSFYGYTF. The entire variable domain, with the rest obtained from reference TRBV7-2 and TRBJ1-2, is as follows: GAGVSQSPSNKVTEKGKDVELRCDPISGHTALYWYRQSLGQGLEFLIYFQGNSAPDKSGLPSDRFSAERTGGSVSTLTIQRTQQEDSAVYLCASSLGVQGPSFYGYTFGSGTRLTVV.

About this clone: A junction boundary mismatches the germline segment, possibly from a read error. The chain employs TRBV28 and TRBJ2-7; TRBD1 matches 12 bases. Looked up from germline, CDR1 is MDHEN and CDR2 is SYDVKM. The CDR3 runs to 12 residues. The CDR3 region has the DNA TGTGCCAGCAGTTTGGGACAGGGGGCGACCCGGTTC. Residues: CASSLGQGATRF.

The rearrangement joins TRBV20-1 to TRBJ2-5; perhaps TRBD1 as D (7 bases). The CDR3 length is 11 residues. Trimming took 5 bases from V and 6 from J, leaving 10 bases between them. Germline-derived CDR1 and CDR2 are DFQATT and SNEGSKA (reference sequence). The CDR3 bases are TGCAGTGCTCCAGGGGGGAAGACCCAGTACTTC. It is translated as CSAPGGKTQYF.

The J gene is TRBJ2-1, the V gene TRBV28, with 7 bases lining up with TRBD2. The CDR3 is made up of 16 amino acids. Losses at the gene ends were 4 bases for V and 1 base for J; bases not matched to a gene: 7. In germline, CDR1 is MDHEN, CDR2 SYDVKM. The CDR3 DNA follows: TGTGCCAGCAGTTCCCTAGCGGAGGAATCCTACAATGAGCAGTTCTTC. It is translated as CASSSLAEESYNEQFF.

Turning to this clone: Different DNA sequences within this sample yield the same CDR3. This chain uses TRBV29-1 with TRBJ1-1, with D perhaps TRBD1 (5 bases). The CDR3 is 12 residues long. CDR1 is SQVTM and CDR2 is ANQGSEA in the germline V gene. Trimming removed 4 bases from V and 2 bases from J, with 8 bases in between. The CDR3 DNA follows: TGCAGCGTTGGGGGCGGAAACACTGAAGCTTTCTTT. Its translation: CSVGGGNTEAFF.

CDR3 loop: CASSPGTTEYGLFF. DNA of the CDR3: TGTGCCAGCAGTCCCGGGACTACCGAATACGGACTGTTTTTT. The V call is TRBV5-6, the J call TRBJ1-4; weak D call: TRBD1 (5 bases). V was trimmed by 5 bases and J by 13 bases, leaving 21 bases between them. This CDR3 has 14 residues. Per the germline V gene, CDR1 is SGHDT and CDR2 is YYEEEE.

The genes are TRBV30 and TRBJ1-6; tentatively, D is TRBD1 (5 bases). This CDR3 is built from 13 residues. Trimming took 1 base from V and 10 from J, leaving 11 bases between them. Per germline, CDR1 GTSNPN and CDR2 SVGIG (reference sequence). The chain's CDR3 is CAWSGRGASPLHF. The CDR3 DNA follows: TGTGCCTGGAGTGGTCGTGGGGCCTCACCCCTCCACTTT.

This chain uses TRBV27 with TRBJ2-1; 7 nucleotides match TRBD2. Per the germline V gene, CDR1 is MNHEY and CDR2 is SMNVEV (reference sequence). CDR3 length: 15 residues. The junction had 10 bases not matched to a gene; V was cut back by 5 bases and J by 6 bases. The CDR3 DNA reads TGTGCCAGCAGTCGGCTAGCGGATCGAACCAATGAGCAGTTCTTC. Translated, it gives CASSRLADRTNEQFF.

V and J are TRBV11-2 and TRBJ2-7; 8 bases agree with TRBD1. The CDR3 sequence is 14 residues long. CDR1 is SGHAT, CDR2 FQNNGV, per germline. V shed 5 bases and J 0 bases; nucleotides not matched to a gene: 3. In DNA, the CDR3 is TGTGCCAGCAGCAGACAGGGGCGCTCCTACGAGCAGTACTTC. Its translation is CASSRQGRSYEQYF.

The CDR3 region has the DNA TGTGCCAGCAGCTTGCCCCCGGGGACTAATGAAAAACTGTTTTTT. Protein: CASSLPPGTNEKLFF. The J gene is TRBJ1-4, the V gene TRBV5-6; no clear D gene. The germline V and J ends were trimmed by 1 base and 2 bases, with 9 bases remaining between them. The CDR3 has 15 amino acids. Germline lookup yields CDR1 SGHDT and CDR2 YYEEEE.

The chain has TRBV3-1 (or the pseudogene TRBV3-2) and TRBJ2-3; D gene uncertain. Trimming removed 1 base at V and 3 bases at J, with 11 bases between. Germline lookup yields CDR1 LGHDT and CDR2 YNNKEL (reference sequence). The CDR3 runs 15 residues. CDR3 protein: CASSQARLVTDTQYF. Here the CDR3 DNA reads TGTGCCAGCAGCCAAGCCCGCTTAGTGACAGATACGCAGTATTTT.

Regarding this clone: Other DNA sequences in this sample translate to the same CDR3. V usage is TRBV27 and J usage is TRBJ1-2; 8 nucleotides agree with TRBD1. The germline gives CDR1 MNHEY, CDR2 SMNVEV (reference sequence). The CDR3 length is 15 residues. Trimming cost V 3 bases and J 8 bases; bases outside gene matches: 11. This chain's CDR3 is CASSLGQVPRGGYTF. DNA for the CDR3: TGTGCCAGCAGTTTGGGACAGGTCCCGCGGGGCGGCTACACCTTC.

The V gene is TRBV11-2, the J gene TRBJ2-5, with a possible D match to TRBD2 (5 bases). Trimming pared 5 bases from V and 5 bases from J, leaving 15 bases between. The CDR3 spans 14 residues. Germline CDR1 and CDR2: SGHAT and FQNNGV. CDR3 sequence reads: CASSITGVRETQYF. The CDR3 bases are TGTGCCAGCAGCATAACCGGGGTGCGGGAGACCCAGTACTTC.

The V gene is TRBV10-3, the J gene TRBJ1-5; D gene ambiguous. Trimming cost V 0 bases and J 0 bases, with 6 bases left between them. The CDR3 is made up of 15 amino acids. Germline CDR1 reads ENHRY; CDR2 reads SYGVKD. The CDR3 loop is CAISESINSNQPQHF. CDR3 bases: TGTGCCATCAGTGAGTCCATCAATAGCAATCAGCCCCAGCATTTT.

This rearrangement joins TRBV5-8 to TRBJ2-3; 11 bases agree with TRBD1. The CDR3 runs 15 residues. Germline V gives CDR1 SGHTS, CDR2 YDEGEE. J lost 5 bases, V lost 4 bases, and 6 bases had no gene match. For the CDR3, the DNA is TGTGCCAGCAGCCAAGGACAGGGGGCGGTAGATACGCAGTATTTT. Amino acids: CASSQGQGAVDTQYF.

The chain couples TRBV9 to TRBJ2-1; 10 bases fit TRBD2. Germline CDR1 and CDR2: SGDLS and YYNGEE. The CDR3 is 15 amino acids. V trimming: 0 bases; J trimming: 6 bases; junction bases outside the gene matches: 3. In DNA, the CDR3 is TGTGCCAGCAGCGTAGGTTCTAGCGGGAGCAATGAGCAGTTCTTC. It translates to CASSVGSSGSNEQFF.

The chain links TRBV28 to TRBJ2-2, with 7 nucleotides matching TRBD1. Germline V lookup: CDR1 MDHEN, CDR2 SYDVKM. Losses at the gene ends were 10 bases for V and 3 bases for J; bases not matched to a gene: 5. This CDR3 region has 13 residues. The CDR3 DNA is TGTGCCATGCGACAGGGACACACCGGGGAGCTGTTTTTT. Its protein is CAMRQGHTGELFF.

V gene TRBV11-2 combines with J gene TRBJ1-2; D gene uncertain. Germline loops: CDR1 SGHAT, CDR2 FQNNGV. The CDR3 loop spans 14 amino acids. Trimming shortened V by 1 base and J by 4 bases, and 10 bases separated the two germline ends. CDR3 DNA sequence: TGTGCCAGCAGCTTAGTGGAGGGTATCTATGGCTACACCTTC. This encodes CASSLVEGIYGYTF.

This chain joins TRBV7-8 and TRBJ2-7; 12 nucleotides agree with TRBD2. There are 15 residues in the CDR3. Germline V gene lookup returns CDR1 SGHVS and CDR2 FQNEAQ. Unmatched junction bases numbered 6, after V lost 5 bases and J lost 4 bases. The CDR3 protein is CASSRGLAGQYEQYF. CDR3 nucleotide sequence: TGTGCCAGCAGCAGAGGACTAGCGGGGCAGTACGAGCAGTACTTC.

This clone was detected only a few times. V usage is TRBV19 and J usage is TRBJ1-2, with D possibly matching TRBD1 (6 bases). Germline CDR1 LNHDA, CDR2 SQIVND (reference sequence). Trimming took off 5 bases at V and 4 bases at J, with 14 bases between the two ends. The CDR3 contains 14 residues. The CDR3 is CASSAGAGFYGYTF. CDR3 bases: TGTGCCAGTAGTGCGGGGGCAGGGTTCTATGGCTACACCTTC.